The text below deals with one T cell receptor (beta chain). This specimen comes from a study of blood T cell repertoires in COVID-19. On the study more broadly: From T cells, B-cell-depleted T cells, or PBMCs came the material, which was cDNA or gDNA.

Per the original data handling: Nucleated cell counts were estimated from reference gene primer amplification. Assay: immunoSEQ multiplex PCR; the TCRdb copy retains only in-frame clones and omits some. V, J and clone size derive from that table, while D and trimming were established from the DNA sequence. The table lists about 220,000 clones, 65% to 85% of them singletons. Germline V gene data show CDR1 as ENHRY and CDR2 as SYGVKD. With V trimmed by 10 bases and J by 0 bases, 11 bases remained unmatched. This CDR3 is built from 15 residues. The chain uses TRBV10-3 and TRBJ1-1, with 7 positions matching TRBD1. Sequencing was done on a sample of peripheral blood. The origin of this receptor is a woman aged 45-60 years with acute or convalescent COVID-19. CDR3 DNA: TGTGCCACCCGACCGGGACAGCAAATGAACACTGAAGCTTTCTTT. Translating it yields CATRPGQQMNTEAFF.